The 29 T cell receptor beta chains below come from one sample, sequenced in a study of blood T cells in healthy people across ages. Alongside a J-beta primer mix, a sample-barcoded 5' primer served in a second PCR lasting about 7 to 11 cycles. One entry per CDR3 protein results from TCRdb running MiXCR on the 5' RACE reads. The table lists 790,000 or so distinct CDR3 sequences, around half of them singletons, with 15% to 20% in the top ten. The sequenced material came from blood. The receptors shown here come from a man older than 75 in good health.

The rearrangement links TRBV2 to TRBJ1-4; D gene uncertain. CDR1 is SNHLY, CDR2 FYNNEI, per germline. V dropped 7 bases and J dropped 6 bases, with 15 bases sitting between them. The CDR3 extends over 14 amino acids. The CDR3 here is CASIHPSGDEKLFF. CDR3 bases: TGTGCCAGCATCCATCCATCTGGAGATGAAAAACTGTTTTTT.

Here the CDR3 reads CASSLEQGASYGYTF. The CDR3 DNA is TGTGCCAGCAGTTTAGAACAGGGGGCGAGTTATGGCTACACCTTC. The chain uses TRBV12-3 or TRBV12-4 and TRBJ1-2; TRBD1 matches at 9 bases. Losses at the gene ends were 1 base for V and 5 bases for J; bases not matched to a gene: 5. The CDR3 extends over 15 amino acids.

The V and J genes are TRBV6-2 or TRBV6-3 and TRBJ2-1; 10 bases map to TRBD2. V lost 5 bases to trimming and J lost 4 bases; unmatched junction nucleotides: 8. The CDR3 has 16 residues. Germline V CDR1 and CDR2: MNHEY, SVGEGT. This chain's CDR3 is CASSPWTSGPYNEQFF. The CDR3 nucleotides read TGTGCCAGCAGTCCCTGGACTAGCGGACCTTACAATGAGCAGTTCTTC.

This chain connects TRBV30 to TRBJ2-4; tentatively, D is TRBD1 or TRBD2 (5 bases each). The ends were cut back, 4 bases at V and 13 bases at J, with 20 bases in the middle. CDR1 and CDR2 (germline): GTSNPN, SVGIG (reference sequence). The CDR3 length is 13 residues. The DNA of the CDR3 is TGTGCCTGGATGGCTGGGACCCTCTACGGGCAGTACTTC. Translating it yields CAWMAGTLYGQYF.

The CDR3 nucleotides read TGCAGTGCCAGGGCAGGGGAGAGCTGGAATGAGCAGTTCTTC. This translates into CSARAGESWNEQFF. V usage is TRBV20-1 and J usage is TRBJ2-1; D might be TRBD1 (6 bases). From germline, CDR1 is DFQATT and CDR2 SNEGSKA (reference sequence). The CDR3 is 14 amino acids. V dropped 6 bases and J dropped 7 bases, with 19 bases sitting between them.

The chain combines TRBV12-3 or TRBV12-4 with TRBJ1-2; D not resolved. Trimming took off 5 bases at V and 4 bases at J, with 11 bases between the two ends. This CDR3 has 13 amino acids. For the CDR3, the DNA is TGTGCCAGCAGTGACGGTCTCGGCTATGGCTACACCTTC. Residues: CASSDGLGYGYTF.

The chain employs TRBV7-6 and TRBJ1-2; 7 positions agree with TRBD1. After removal of 0 bases from V and 8 bases from J, the junction contained 6 bases not matched to a gene. The germline CDR1 and CDR2 sequences are SGHVS and FNYEAQ. The CDR3 length is 14 residues. This chain's CDR3 is CASSLAKGAGGYTF. As DNA, the CDR3 is TGTGCCAGCAGCTTAGCAAAGGGGGCCGGCGGCTACACCTTC.

This clonotype was detected a few times. V and J are TRBV24-1 and TRBJ2-3; 11 bases match TRBD2. This CDR3 contains 16 residues. Germline-derived CDR1 and CDR2 are KGHDR and SFDVKD. Losses at the gene ends were 3 bases for V and 2 bases for J; bases not matched to a gene: 3. The CDR3 reads CATSDATSGNTDTQYF. CDR3 in DNA: TGTGCCACCAGTGATGCGACTAGCGGGAACACAGATACGCAGTATTTT.

This chain's CDR3 is CASSPEAGTQPQHF. The CDR3 DNA reads as TGCGCCAGCAGCCCGGAGGCGGGTACTCAGCCCCAGCATTTT. V is TRBV5-1 and J is TRBJ1-5; D is unresolved. The CDR3 length is 14 residues. Germline-derived CDR1 and CDR2 are SGHRS and YFSETQ. V dropped 4 bases and J dropped 6 bases, with 14 bases sitting between them.

The rearrangement uses TRBV5-1 and TRBJ2-7; TRBD1 agrees at 8 bases. This CDR3 has 16 amino acids. V lost 1 base and J lost 6; bases outside the gene matches: 12. The germline CDR1 and CDR2 sequences are SGHRS and YFSETQ. The CDR3 DNA sequence: TGCGCCAGCAGCTTGCTTGGGGGGACAGGCACCGGCGAGCAGTACTTC. Translation: CASSLLGGTGTGEQYF.

This chain uses TRBV10-3 with TRBJ1-2; D is unclear. Germline V CDR1 and CDR2: ENHRY, SYGVKD. Trimming took 4 bases from V and 8 from J, leaving 20 bases between them. CDR3 length equals 15 residues. CDR3 protein: CAISGSRADGRGYTF. As DNA, the CDR3 is TGTGCCATCAGTGGGAGTCGGGCAGATGGTCGGGGCTACACCTTC.

The chain couples TRBV11-2 to TRBJ2-2; TRBD2 matches 14 bases. The V and J ends lost 0 bases and 7 bases, in that order; junction bases with no gene match: 1. Germline assignment: CDR1 SGHAT and CDR2 FQNNGV. This CDR3 contains 16 residues. CDR3 sequence (DNA): TGTGCCAGCAGCTTAGAAGGGACTAGCGGGAGCGGGGAGCTGTTTTTT. Protein: CASSLEGTSGSGELFF.

The rearrangement links TRBV2 to TRBJ2-7, with D possibly TRBD1 on 5 matching bases. V lost 5 bases and J 2 bases, leaving 13 bases between the germline ends. This CDR3 has 14 residues. Looked up from germline, CDR1 is SNHLY and CDR2 is FYNNEI. CDR3 residues: CASSWGRGAYEQYF. The CDR3 coding sequence is TGTGCCAGCAGTTGGGGTAGGGGCGCCTACGAGCAGTACTTC.

DNA for the CDR3: TGCGCCAGCAGTGAGTTGGGGGATACGCAGTATTTT. It translates to CASSELGDTQYF. The chain carries TRBV10-1 and TRBJ2-3; D unresolved. V lost 1 base and J lost 6, with 5 bases in between. The CDR3 runs to 12 residues. Germline values: CDR1 WNHNN, CDR2 SYGVQD (reference sequence).

The chain couples TRBV20-1 to TRBJ2-5; tentative D call: TRBD2 (5 bases). Germline assignment: CDR1 DFQATT and CDR2 SNEGSKA (reference sequence). V was clipped by 6 bases and J by 2 bases, with 13 bases between them. CDR3 length equals 13 residues. CDR3 bases: TGCAGTGCCAATGGACTCGCTCAAGAGACCCAGTACTTC. This gives the protein CSANGLAQETQYF.

The rearrangement uses TRBV7-2 and TRBJ2-7; D is undetermined. V was clipped by 1 base and J by 6 bases, with 7 bases between them. The V gene's germline CDR1 is SGHTA and CDR2 FQGNSA. CDR3 length: 12 amino acids. The CDR3 DNA is TGTGCCAGCAGCTTAGACGTTGGCGAGCAGTACTTC. Protein sequence: CASSLDVGEQYF.

The CDR3 DNA is TGTGCCAGCATGCTCCGAACCCAAGAGACCCAGTACTTC. This codes for CASMLRTQETQYF. The chain links TRBV6-2 or TRBV6-3 to TRBJ2-5; D not resolved. V lost 7 bases and J 1 base, leaving 10 bases between the germline ends. Germline CDR1 reads MNHEY; CDR2 reads SVGEGT. The CDR3 runs 13 residues.

The V gene is TRBV11-1, the J gene TRBJ2-6; the D is unclear. V lost 0 bases and J 4 bases, leaving 16 bases between the germline ends. CDR1 is SGHAT and CDR2 is FQDESV in the germline V gene (reference sequence). The CDR3 covers 18 residues. The CDR3 region has the DNA TGTGCCAGCAGCTTAGCGTTTTCAAGACGGCCCGGGGCCAACGTCCTGACTTTC. This encodes CASSLAFSRRPGANVLTF.

This clonotype has only one observation. This chain uses TRBV29-1 with TRBJ1-5, with no clear D. Trimming removed 6 bases at V and 5 bases at J, with 5 bases between. CDR3 length: 10 residues. Germline V gene data show CDR1 as SQVTM and CDR2 as ANQGSEA. The CDR3 protein is CSVGDQPQHF. DNA of the CDR3: TGCAGCGTCGGGGATCAGCCCCAGCATTTT.

This clonotype was observed many times. The V and J genes are TRBV7-2 and TRBJ2-7, with TRBD2 matching over 10 bases. The CDR3 has 15 amino acids. The junction had 4 bases not matched to a gene; V was cut back by 2 bases and J by 3 bases. Germline CDR1 reads SGHTA; CDR2 reads FQGNSA. The CDR3 DNA sequence: TGTGCCAGCAGCTTAAGGGCTAGCGGGAGCTACGAGCAGTACTTC. This codes for CASSLRASGSYEQYF. Full variable domain (missing parts from reference TRBV7-2 and TRBJ2-7): GAGVSQSPSNKVTEKGKDVELRCDPISGHTALYWYRQSLGQGLEFLIYFQGNSAPDKSGLPSDRFSAERTGGSVSTLTIQRTQQEDSAVYLCASSLRASGSYEQYFGPGTRLTVT.

This clonotype was seen a handful of times. The rearrangement links TRBV27 to TRBJ2-2; 10 bases are a match to TRBD1. CDR3 size: 19 residues. V lost 2 bases, J lost 4 bases, and 13 bases stayed unmatched. Germline V gives CDR1 MNHEY, CDR2 SMNVEV (reference sequence). The CDR3 is CASSLAGTGAHWGTGELFF. CDR3 bases: TGTGCCAGCAGTTTAGCTGGGACAGGGGCGCATTGGGGCACCGGGGAGCTGTTTTTT.

This clonotype was picked up a small number of times. This chain uses TRBV29-1 with TRBJ2-7; 9 nucleotides match TRBD1. V was pared by 2 bases and J by 1 base, with 3 bases of the junction left unmatched. CDR1 and CDR2 from the germline V gene are SQVTM and ANQGSEA. CDR3 length: 14 residues. The CDR3 nucleotides read TGCAGCGTTGAAAGGACAGGGGCTTCCTACGAGCAGTACTTC. It yields the protein CSVERTGASYEQYF.

The chain couples TRBV5-1 to TRBJ2-1; 7 bases are a match to TRBD2. This CDR3 has 16 amino acids. CDR1 SGHRS and CDR2 YFSETQ come from the germline V gene. The J segment lost 2 bases and the V segment lost 0 bases, leaving 5 bases of the junction unmatched. CDR3 bases: TGCGCCAGCAGCTTGGTGTCTAGCGGAACCTACAATGAGCAGTTCTTC. As protein: CASSLVSSGTYNEQFF.

This rearrangement joins TRBV12-3 or TRBV12-4 to TRBJ2-7; the D call may be TRBD1 or TRBD2 (5 bases each). This CDR3 is built from 15 residues. The ends were cut back, 5 bases at V and 3 bases at J, with 17 bases in the middle. The CDR3 region is CASSNAGDGNYEQYF. CDR3 DNA: TGTGCCAGCAGTAACGCTGGGGACGGAAACTACGAGCAGTACTTC.

The rearrangement uses TRBV6-1 and TRBJ2-3; D perhaps matches TRBD2 (5 bases). The V and J ends lost 6 bases and 6 bases respectively, with 25 bases between them. The CDR3 has 17 residues. Germline CDR1 is MNHNS and CDR2 is SASEGT. This CDR3 reads CASRDDVMAGPGDTQYF. CDR3 in DNA: TGTGCCAGCAGGGACGACGTCATGGCGGGCCCCGGGGATACGCAGTATTTT.

J is TRBJ2-7 and V is TRBV10-3; D might be TRBD2 (6 bases). The CDR3 loop spans 13 amino acids. V was cut by 11 bases and J by 0 bases, with 14 bases left in between. Germline lookup yields CDR1 ENHRY and CDR2 SYGVKD. CDR3 region: CAARDFNSYEQYF. The CDR3 DNA sequence: TGTGCCGCCCGGGACTTTAACTCCTACGAGCAGTACTTC.

The chain couples TRBV25-1 to TRBJ1-2; no clear D gene. CDR1 is MGHDK, CDR2 SYGVNS, per germline. This CDR3 is built from 12 residues. Trimming shortened V by 6 bases and J by 5 bases, and 10 bases separated the two germline ends. The CDR3 region is CASRGNLYGYTF. For the CDR3, the DNA is TGTGCCAGCAGGGGAAACCTATATGGCTACACCTTC.

This clonotype was seen at least ten times. The chain recombines TRBV5-1 with TRBJ2-2; D possibly corresponds to TRBD1 (5 bases). V was shortened by 2 bases and J by 3 bases, with 11 bases between the two germline ends. Germline loops: CDR1 SGHRS, CDR2 YFSETQ. CDR3 size: 15 residues. Written as DNA, the CDR3 is TGCGCCAGCAGCTTCGGCAGGGTAGACACCGGGGAGCTGTTTTTT. Translation: CASSFGRVDTGELFF.

The rearrangement links TRBV30 to TRBJ1-2; TRBD1 matches at 9 bases. The CDR3 totals 15 residues. Germline CDR1 is GTSNPN and CDR2 is SVGIG (reference sequence). With 4 bases clipped from V and 3 bases from J, the junction kept 9 bases outside the gene matches. Written as DNA, the CDR3 is TGTGCCTGGACTTACGGGACAGGGACTTACTATGGCTACACCTTC. This encodes CAWTYGTGTYYGYTF.